One and the same sample provided the 18 T cell receptor beta chains below, sequenced in a study of T cell repertoires in cytomegalovirus infection. Each CDR3 protein gets one entry after TCRdb re-called the reads with MiXCR. This table holds about 830,000 distinct CDR3 sequences, over 25% found once. Their antigen targets remain unknown. The input for sequencing was cultured CD8+ T cells from PBMCs, taken from culture after CMV antigen stimulation. These receptors were taken from a human donor in good health (CMV status not recorded). Some clones in this sample may be carry-over from other donors' samples.

The chain recombines TRBV7-3 with TRBJ2-1; D gene unclear. CDR3 length: 14 amino acids. Trimming took off 2 bases at V and 5 bases at J, with 10 bases between the two ends. Germline V lookup: CDR1 SGHTA, CDR2 FQGTGA. The CDR3 sequence: CASSLLPGDNEQFF. In DNA form, the CDR3 reads TGTGCCAGCAGCTTACTTCCAGGAGACAATGAGCAGTTCTTC.

A note on this clonotype: This may be a read error: a much more frequent sequence differs by one nucleotide. The rearrangement joins TRBV7-9 to TRBJ2-3; D is perhaps TRBD2 (5 bases). The CDR3 loop spans 14 amino acids. The V gene's germline CDR1 is SEHNR and CDR2 FQNEAQ (reference sequence). The CDR3 spells CTSSGGVRTDTQYF. The CDR3 nucleotides read TGTACCAGCAGCGGCGGAGTTCGCACAGATACGCAGTATTTT.

This clonotype was observed at least ten times. The chain links TRBV12-3 or TRBV12-4 to TRBJ1-5, with 7 bases matching TRBD1. The J segment lost 7 bases and the V segment lost 5 bases, leaving 8 bases of the junction unmatched. The length of the CDR3 is 14 residues. This CDR3 is CASSGDRAPQPQHF. The CDR3 coding sequence is TGTGCCAGCAGTGGTGACAGGGCCCCCCAGCCCCAGCATTTT.

This rearrangement joins TRBV9 to TRBJ2-6; D is uncertain. The CDR3 covers 15 residues. The ends were cut back, 0 bases at V and 4 bases at J, with 8 bases in the middle. Germline V gene lookup returns CDR1 SGDLS and CDR2 YYNGEE. Here the CDR3 reads CASSVEGRGANVLTF. The CDR3 nucleotides read TGTGCCAGCAGCGTAGAGGGTCGCGGGGCCAACGTCCTGACTTTC.

This clonotype has just a few counts. The chain employs TRBV27 and TRBJ2-3; unclear D gene. Germline CDR1 and CDR2: MNHEY and SMNVEV (reference sequence). This CDR3 has 12 residues. Deletions cut 6 bases from V and 6 bases from J, with 10 bases between. This chain's CDR3 is CASSSPQDTQYF. In DNA form, the CDR3 reads TGTGCCAGCAGCTCCCCCCAGGATACGCAGTATTTT.

This clonotype came up many times. The chain links TRBV7-6 to TRBJ1-6; perhaps TRBD1 as D (6 bases). V dropped 6 bases and J dropped 2 bases, with 11 bases sitting between them. The germline gives CDR1 SGHVS, CDR2 FNYEAQ. This CDR3 region has 15 residues. The CDR3 loop reads CASSTTGPYNSPLHF. Here the CDR3 DNA reads TGTGCCAGCAGTACCACAGGGCCCTATAATTCACCCCTCCACTTT. The full variable domain, with the rest looked up from reference TRBV7-6 and TRBJ1-6, is GAGVSQSPRYKVTKRGQDVALRCDPISGHVSLYWYRQALGQGPEFLTYFNYEAQQDKSGLPNDRFSAERPEGSISTLTIQRTEQRDSAMYRCASSTTGPYNSPLHFGNGTRLTVT.

In regard to this clonotype: This may be a read error, as it is one base from a much larger clone. V gene TRBV6-2 or TRBV6-3 combines with J gene TRBJ2-3, with D perhaps TRBD2 (6 bases). Trimming took 0 bases from V and 2 from J, leaving 6 bases between them. Germline V gene lookup returns CDR1 MNHEY and CDR2 SVGEGT. This CDR3 comprises 14 residues. The DNA for the CDR3 is TGTGCCAGCAGTTACTCGGACTACACAGATACGCAGTATTTT. Translation gives CASSYSDYTDTQYF.

For this clonotype: Mismatch with germline at one junction end may stem from a read error. The CDR3 bases are TGTGTCAGCACCACACCGGGGCTGGGGACGGGAAACACCATATATTTT. Translated, it gives CVSTTPGLGTGNTIYF. The chain combines TRBV7-2 with TRBJ1-3, with D possibly matching TRBD1 (5 bases). The CDR3 runs to 16 residues. In germline, CDR1 is SGHTA, CDR2 FQGNSA. Full variable domain (missing parts from reference TRBV7-2 and TRBJ1-3): GAGVSQSPSNKVTEKGKDVELRCDPISGHTALYWYRQSLGQGLEFLIYFQGNSAPDKSGLPSDRFSAERTGGSVSTLTIQRTQQEDSAVYLCVSTTPGLGTGNTIYFGEGSWLTVV.

J is TRBJ1-2 and V is TRBV29-1, with 7 positions matching TRBD1. Germline trimming cut 4 bases from V and 4 bases from J; bases unmatched to any gene: 9. Germline loops: CDR1 SQVTM, CDR2 ANQGSEA. The length of the CDR3 is 14 residues. The CDR3 is CSVVRTGEIYGYTF. As DNA, the CDR3 is TGCAGCGTTGTACGGACAGGCGAAATCTATGGCTACACCTTC. The full variable domain, in which reference TRBV29-1 and TRBJ1-2 provide the parts outside the CDR3, is SAVISQKPSRDICQRGTSLTIQCQVDSQVTMMFWYRQQPGQSLTLIATANQGSEATYESGFVIDKFPISRPNLTFSTLTVSNMSPEDSSIYLCSVVRTGEIYGYTFGSGTRLTVV.

This chain joins TRBV20-1 and TRBJ1-1; D remains ambiguous. V lost 7 bases and J 10 bases, leaving 13 bases between the germline ends. The CDR3 length is 10 residues. CDR1 and CDR2 (germline): DFQATT, SNEGSKA (reference sequence). The CDR3 here is CSVAWKGAFF. CDR3 in DNA: TGCAGTGTAGCCTGGAAAGGAGCTTTCTTT.

The chain couples TRBV6-1 to TRBJ1-1; D not certain. The CDR3 runs 12 residues. Germline V lookup: CDR1 MNHNS, CDR2 SASEGT. Trimming pared 5 bases from V and 7 bases from J, leaving 11 bases between. The CDR3 protein is CASSYPDGEAFF. The CDR3 DNA follows: TGTGCCAGCAGTTATCCGGACGGTGAAGCTTTCTTT.

This sequence joins TRBV12-3 or TRBV12-4 and TRBJ2-1; D call uncertain. V lost 5 bases, J lost 8 bases, and 13 bases lay in between. This CDR3 spans 13 amino acids. In DNA form, the CDR3 reads TGTGCCAGCAGTCTCCAAATGGGCCATGAGCAGTTCTTC. It yields the protein CASSLQMGHEQFF.

J is TRBJ1-1 and V is TRBV27; D may be TRBD1 (5 bases). This CDR3 has 14 residues. Germline CDR1 and CDR2: MNHEY and SMNVEV (reference sequence). Trimming shortened V by 8 bases and J by 4 bases, and 17 bases separated the two germline ends. CDR3 DNA sequence: TGTGCCAGCCCACCCTCAGGGCAGGGCACTGAAGCTTTCTTT. It is translated as CASPPSGQGTEAFF.

This clonotype was picked up many times. The gene calls are TRBV12-3 or TRBV12-4 and TRBJ1-1; D not resolved. The V and J ends lost 5 bases and 7 bases respectively, with 17 bases between them. There are 14 residues in the CDR3. The CDR3 DNA follows: TGTGCCAGCAGTCCTGTAGGCAACCGGGGTGAAGCTTTCTTT. Its protein is CASSPVGNRGEAFF.

The gene calls are TRBV9 and TRBJ2-4; D might be TRBD2 (6 bases). CDR1 SGDLS and CDR2 YYNGEE come from the germline V gene. Trimming removed 3 bases from V and 8 bases from J, with 12 bases in between. The CDR3 sequence is 13 residues long. CDR3 in amino acids: CASSEGGEDIQYF. CDR3 coding DNA: TGTGCCAGCAGCGAGGGAGGAGAGGACATTCAGTACTTC.

In this sample, this clonotype turned up many times. The rearrangement uses TRBV6-1 and TRBJ2-3; weak D call: TRBD1 (6 bases). Germline CDR1 and CDR2: MNHNS and SASEGT. CDR3 length equals 17 residues. V lost 1 base and J 0 bases, leaving 14 bases between the germline ends. The CDR3 region has the DNA TGTGCCAGCAGTGAAGGCCGACAGGTTTCTAGCACAGATACGCAGTATTTT. Protein product: CASSEGRQVSSTDTQYF.

The rearrangement joins TRBV19 to TRBJ2-1; D possibly corresponds to TRBD1 (6 bases). The CDR3 length is 15 residues. Trimming shortened V by 0 bases and J by 4 bases, and 10 bases separated the two germline ends. CDR1 and CDR2 from the germline V gene are LNHDA and SQIVND (reference sequence). The CDR3 is CASSIERTAYNEQFF. In DNA, the CDR3 is TGTGCCAGTAGTATAGAGAGGACAGCATACAATGAGCAGTTCTTC.

Many counts were recorded for this clonotype. The chain has TRBV7-8 and TRBJ2-1, with 12 bases lining up with TRBD2. J gave up 3 bases and V 4 bases, and 10 bases lay outside the gene matches. The CDR3 has 18 residues. Germline CDR1 SGHVS, CDR2 FQNEAQ. CDR3 DNA: TGTGCCAGCAGCTCCCCTAGGGCTAGCGGGGGGGTCTACAATGAGCAGTTCTTC. This translates into CASSSPRASGGVYNEQFF.